These 16 T cell receptor beta chains originate from one sample sequenced in a study of T cells after somatic rescue of genetic block. Generated by immunoSEQ multiplex PCR, the TCRdb table keeps only in-frame clones and is missing some. The sample lists tens of thousands of clones, 90% occurring once. What was sequenced was peripheral blood mononuclear cells (PBMCs). These receptors were collected from a woman younger than 30.

V usage is TRBV28 and J usage is TRBJ1-2, with TRBD1 as a possible D gene (6 bases). Germline CDR1 and CDR2: MDHEN and SYDVKM. V lost 3 bases to trimming and J lost 8 bases, with 16 bases between them. The CDR3 sequence is 14 residues long. The CDR3 bases are TGTGCCAGCAGTTTTGTTGGGGGCGCGGGAGGCTACACCTTC. This sequence encodes CASSFVGGAGGYTF.

This rearrangement joins TRBV6-4 to TRBJ2-7; 9 positions agree with TRBD2. CDR1 is MRHNA, CDR2 SNTAGT, per germline. CDR3 length: 15 residues. The V gene end was trimmed by 2 bases and the J gene end by 1 base; junction bases not matched to a gene: 3. The CDR3 nucleotides read TGTGCCAGCAGTGACGAGGCGGGAGGGTCCTACGAGCAGTACTTC. Its protein product is CASSDEAGGSYEQYF.

The chain uses TRBV7-6 and TRBJ2-1; possible D gene TRBD2, 5 bases. The V end was cut by 5 bases, the J end by 4 bases, with 15 bases between. The CDR3 spans 15 residues. Germline V gene lookup returns CDR1 SGHVS and CDR2 FNYEAQ. The CDR3 sequence is CASSPLAALYNEQFF. The CDR3 region has the DNA TGTGCCAGCAGCCCTCTAGCCGCCTTGTACAATGAGCAGTTCTTC.

The chain uses TRBV5-6 and TRBJ1-4; D might be TRBD1 (5 bases). The germline V gene has CDR1 SGHDT and CDR2 YYEEEE. Deletions cut 0 bases from V and 7 bases from J, with 10 bases between. The CDR3 contains 14 residues. The CDR3 protein is CASSLGQRSEKLFF. The DNA of the CDR3 is TGTGCCAGCAGCTTGGGACAGAGGAGTGAAAAACTGTTTTTT.

This chain links TRBV4-2 with TRBJ2-5; TRBD2 matches 11 bases. This CDR3 is 17 amino acids long. The germline V gene has CDR1 LGHNA and CDR2 YNFKEQ. J was trimmed by 5 bases and V by 3 bases; bases with no gene match: 11. The DNA of the CDR3 is TGTGCCAGCAGCCATGGAACTAGCGGGAGTTCGGGGGAGACCCAGTACTTC. Its protein product is CASSHGTSGSSGETQYF.

V is TRBV4-1 and J is TRBJ1-1; a weak D match, TRBD1 (6 bases). The CDR3 runs 15 residues. The germline V gene has CDR1 MGHRA and CDR2 YSYEKL. Trimming removed 4 bases at V and 1 base at J, with 13 bases between. The CDR3 protein is CASSLQGFENTEAFF. CDR3 nucleotide sequence: TGCGCCAGCAGCCTCCAGGGGTTTGAGAACACTGAAGCTTTCTTT.

The chain employs TRBV27 and TRBJ2-3; 7 nucleotides match TRBD1. CDR3 length: 14 amino acids. The junction had 5 bases not matched to a gene; V was cut back by 2 bases and J by 6 bases. Looked up from germline, CDR1 is MNHEY and CDR2 is SMNVEV (reference sequence). CDR3 residues: CASSLQTGVDTQYF. Written as DNA, the CDR3 is TGTGCCAGCAGTTTACAAACAGGGGTCGATACGCAGTATTTT.

This clone was recorded once. The CDR3 is CASSQTGQGDYGYTF. The CDR3 DNA reads TGTGCCAGTAGTCAGACTGGACAGGGTGACTATGGCTACACCTTC. The chain has TRBV19 and TRBJ1-2; 8 nucleotides align to TRBD1. Germline V gives CDR1 LNHDA, CDR2 SQIVND (reference sequence). V lost 5 bases to trimming and J lost 3 bases; unmatched junction nucleotides: 8. The CDR3 has 15 amino acids.

The chain has TRBV5-4 and TRBJ2-1; 7 bases are shared with TRBD2. This CDR3 is 17 amino acids long. Germline assignment: CDR1 SGHNT and CDR2 YYREEE (reference sequence). J was trimmed by 5 bases and V by 2 bases; bases with no gene match: 13. CDR3 loop: CASSFALNGRIDNEQFF. The CDR3 nucleotides are TGTGCCAGCAGCTTTGCCCTAAACGGGAGGATCGACAATGAGCAGTTCTTC.

This clone came up once. This sequence joins TRBV9 and TRBJ2-1; no firm D call. The ends were cut back, 3 bases at V and 4 bases at J, with 14 bases in the middle. Germline CDR1 is SGDLS and CDR2 is YYNGEE. This CDR3 comprises 15 residues. The CDR3 loop is CASSGQMSLYNEQFF. CDR3 DNA sequence: TGTGCCAGCAGCGGTCAAATGTCACTATACAATGAGCAGTTCTTC.

The V call is TRBV27, the J call TRBJ1-2; TRBD1 is a possible D gene (6 bases). The CDR3 sequence is 13 residues long. Trimming removed 6 bases at V and 4 bases at J, with 12 bases between. Germline assignment: CDR1 MNHEY and CDR2 SMNVEV (reference sequence). DNA of the CDR3: TGTGCCAGCAGCCTACAGGGCGGCTATGGCTACACCTTC. It is translated as CASSLQGGYGYTF.

The V call is TRBV28, the J call TRBJ2-7; no reliable D call. The CDR3 loop spans 10 amino acids. The germline gives CDR1 MDHEN, CDR2 SYDVKM. Trimming took off 5 bases at V and 3 bases at J, with 2 bases between the two ends. CDR3 protein: CASSGYEQYF. The CDR3 coding sequence is TGTGCCAGCAGTGGCTACGAGCAGTACTTC.

As concerns this clone: This same CDR3 is encoded by further DNA sequences in the sample. The rearrangement uses TRBV18 and TRBJ2-7; either TRBD1 or TRBD2 may supply D (5 bases each). Trimming left V 2 bases short and J 3 bases short, with 8 bases between. The CDR3 is made up of 13 amino acids. CDR1 KGHSH and CDR2 LQKENI come from the germline V gene. The CDR3 DNA sequence: TGTGCCAGCTCACCAGGGGCGGGCTACGAGCAGTACTTC. It encodes CASSPGAGYEQYF.

The chain joins TRBV2 to TRBJ2-5; either TRBD1 or TRBD2 may supply D (6 bases each). The CDR3 contains 14 residues. Germline V CDR1 and CDR2: SNHLY, FYNNEI. V lost 2 bases, J lost 3 bases, and 10 bases lay in between. Here the CDR3 reads CASSESGGEETQYF. The CDR3 DNA reads as TGTGCCAGCAGTGAATCCGGGGGCGAAGAGACCCAGTACTTC.

The chain combines TRBV12-5 with TRBJ2-5; perhaps D is TRBD1 or TRBD2 (5 bases each). CDR3 length: 11 amino acids. The germline V gene has CDR1 LGHNT and CDR2 FRNRAP. V lost 4 bases and J lost 5, with 5 bases in between. This CDR3 reads CASGWGETQYF. The DNA for the CDR3 is TGTGCTAGTGGTTGGGGGGAGACCCAGTACTTC.

The V and J genes are TRBV30 and TRBJ2-1; TRBD2 matches at 12 bases. There are 14 residues in the CDR3. Germline V lookup: CDR1 GTSNPN, CDR2 SVGIG (reference sequence). Trimming cost V 8 bases and J 7 bases; bases outside gene matches: 9. CDR3 loop: CAPSLTSGRNEQFF. CDR3 bases: TGTGCCCCTTCCCTCACTAGCGGGAGGAATGAGCAGTTCTTC.